This T cell receptor (beta chain) was documented in a study of spatial heterogeneity in lung cancer. Looking at the study overall: The donor group consisted of over 60 patients who had untreated, early-stage non-small cell lung cancer. Raw reads contained each unique TCR and UMI combination more than ten times on average. Alpha-chain sequences were detected in numbers that were consistently lower than beta-chain sequences. Study outcomes and limitations: Whereas they appeared in blood less at follow-up, ubiquitous expanded tumor TCRs appeared there more at resection.

There are many counts of this clonotype. The antigen is unknown. Specified time point: blood at routine non-recurrence follow-up after resection. Unsorted samples of tumor, nontumor lung or frozen PBMC had their whole RNA sequenced. TCRdb redid the calling of the 5' RACE reads with MiXCR, one entry per CDR3 protein. Of 45,000 to 65,000 distinct CDR3 sequences detected, 6.5% to 7.5% appear once; the ten largest clones hold 35%. The CDR3 is 15 residues long. CDR1 is SGHAT and CDR2 is FQNNGV in the germline V gene. Trimming left V 0 bases short and J 7 bases short, with 13 bases between. This material consisted of PBMCs, taken at follow-up. This clonotype originated in a female donor with early-stage non-small cell lung cancer. The chain couples TRBV11-2 to TRBJ1-3; D gene unclear. CDR3 DNA sequence: TGTGCCAGCAGCTTAGAAAGCTTCTTAGGCAACACCATATATTTT. The encoded protein is CASSLESFLGNTIYF.